This TCR beta chain is drawn from a study of T cells after yellow fever vaccination. Study in general: With SMART-Seq v4 Ultra Low Input, the fractions containing low cell numbers were prepared.

5'RACE template switching produced TCR cDNA carrying a universal primer site and UMIs. Via MiXCR, TCRdb re-called the 5' RACE reads, giving one row per CDR3 protein. The sample has roughly 160,000 distinct CDR3 sequences; 9.3% are singletons. Findings and limits, study-wide: Overall, a small share of clonotypes was seen in both CD4 and CD8 compartments.

On this clonotype: The antigen is not known.

V dropped 5 bases and J dropped 0; count of bases not matched to a gene: 18. CDR3 size: 20 residues. The germline V gene encodes CDR1 DFQATT and CDR2 SNEGSKA (reference sequence). This rearrangement joins TRBV20-1 to TRBJ2-3; the match to TRBD2 covers 12 bases. This TCR was recovered from a man in his late teens or twenties who received the YFV17D yellow fever vaccine. This sample comprised CD8+ T cells sorted from PBMCs, obtained 45 days after the yellow fever booster vaccination. The CDR3 here is CSARSEATSGGPTSTDTQYF. The CDR3, as DNA: TGCAGTGCTCGCTCTGAAGCGACTAGCGGGGGACCGACTAGCACAGATACGCAGTATTTT.